Listed below are T cell receptor beta chains from one sample, sequenced in a study of T cell responses to AZD1222 COVID-19 vaccine. The table came from immunoSEQ multiplex PCR; TCRdb's copy has only in-frame clones and leaves some out. The sample lists 100,000 to 150,000 clones, 89% occurring once. Source: peripheral blood, taken on day 0 of AZD1222 vaccination. These receptors all come from an adult in good health. Both conserved end residues are part of each CDR3. A D gene is named only where the DNA matches it firmly. A clone size is listed for some rows: how often the clone was seen (once, few, many), or a class if it is expanded.

j_call: TRBJ2-1; clone_size: .; d_call: .; v_call: TRBV10-2; cdr3_aa: CASSEGIGGVNEQFF; cdr3_nt: TGCGCCAGCAGTGAAGGGATAGGGGGGGTCAATGAGCAGTTCTTC
j_call: TRBJ2-1; clone_size: .; d_call: TRBD2; v_call: TRBV5-1; cdr3_aa: CATAGGARSNEQFF; cdr3_nt: TGCGCCACCGCGGGGGGGGCGCGGTCCAATGAGCAGTTCTTC
j_call: TRBJ1-2; clone_size: .; d_call: .; v_call: TRBV27; cdr3_aa: CASSSQTFPSNYGYTF; cdr3_nt: TGTGCCAGCAGTTCCCAGACATTTCCTTCTAACTATGGCTACACCTTC
j_call: TRBJ2-5; clone_size: .; d_call: .; v_call: TRBV5-1; cdr3_aa: CASSQDGGGGETQYF; cdr3_nt: TGCGCCAGCAGCCAGGACGGCGGCGGAGGGGAGACCCAGTACTTC
j_call: TRBJ1-6; clone_size: .; d_call: .; v_call: TRBV10-3; cdr3_aa: CAISESSSDNSPLHF; cdr3_nt: TGTGCCATCAGTGAGTCGTCCTCCGATAATTCACCCCTCCACTTT
j_call: TRBJ2-4; clone_size: .; d_call: .; v_call: TRBV5-6; cdr3_aa: CASSGSRNIQYF; cdr3_nt: TGTGCCAGCAGTGGTTCACGAAACATTCAGTACTTC
j_call: TRBJ2-2; clone_size: .; d_call: TRBD2; v_call: TRBV19; cdr3_aa: CASSIERGAGELFF; cdr3_nt: TGTGCCAGTAGTATAGAGCGGGGGGCCGGGGAGCTGTTTTTT
j_call: TRBJ2-7; clone_size: .; d_call: .; v_call: TRBV18; cdr3_aa: CASSPKYRTESSYEQYF; cdr3_nt: TGTGCCAGCTCACCAAAATATAGGACGGAAAGCTCCTACGAGCAGTACTTC
j_call: TRBJ2-5; clone_size: once; d_call: TRBD2; v_call: TRBV28; cdr3_aa: CASSLTSGGDLTQYF; cdr3_nt: TGTGCCAGCAGCCTGACTAGCGGGGGGGACTTGACCCAGTACTTC
j_call: TRBJ2-7; clone_size: .; d_call: .; v_call: TRBV7-8; cdr3_aa: CASSSLYEQYF; cdr3_nt: TGTGCCAGCAGCTCGCTCTACGAGCAGTACTTC
j_call: TRBJ1-3; clone_size: .; d_call: TRBD1; v_call: TRBV6-1; cdr3_aa: CASSERDRRRIYF; cdr3_nt: TGTGCCAGCAGTGAACGGGACAGGAGAAGAATATATTTT
j_call: TRBJ2-7; clone_size: .; d_call: .; v_call: TRBV18; cdr3_aa: CASSQGPDEQYF; cdr3_nt: TGTGCCAGCTCACAGGGACCGGACGAGCAGTACTTC
j_call: TRBJ1-1; clone_size: once; d_call: .; v_call: TRBV9; cdr3_aa: CASSVAGVAEAFF; cdr3_nt: TGTGCCAGCAGCGTAGCAGGGGTGGCTGAAGCTTTCTTT
j_call: TRBJ1-2; clone_size: .; d_call: TRBD1; v_call: TRBV19; cdr3_aa: CASRDRNYGYTF; cdr3_nt: TGTGCCAGTAGGGACAGGAACTATGGCTACACCTTC
j_call: TRBJ1-1; clone_size: .; d_call: .; v_call: TRBV18; cdr3_aa: CASSPPQQRMNTEAFF; cdr3_nt: TGTGCCAGCTCACCACCCCAGCAACGCATGAACACTGAAGCTTTCTTT
j_call: TRBJ1-2; clone_size: .; d_call: .; v_call: TRBV27; cdr3_aa: CASSLSATPRNYGYTF; cdr3_nt: TGTGCCAGCAGTTTATCGGCGACACCCCGTAACTATGGCTACACCTTC
j_call: TRBJ1-6; clone_size: .; d_call: .; v_call: TRBV19; cdr3_aa: CASSLRQYSYNSPLHF; cdr3_nt: TGTGCCAGTAGTCTGAGACAGTACTCCTATAATTCACCCCTCCACTTT
j_call: TRBJ1-1; clone_size: .; d_call: TRBD1; v_call: TRBV24-1; cdr3_aa: CATPLMGGRRQGPKKNTEAFF; cdr3_nt: TGTGCCACCCCACTGATGGGGGGGCGCAGACAGGGGCCGAAGAAGAACACTGAAGCTTTCTTT
j_call: TRBJ1-2; clone_size: once; d_call: .; v_call: TRBV13; cdr3_aa: CASSPNGGSYGYTF; cdr3_nt: TGTGCCAGCAGCCCGAACGGGGGAAGTTATGGCTACACCTTC
j_call: TRBJ2-3; clone_size: .; d_call: .; v_call: TRBV5-4; cdr3_aa: CASSPGRGDTQYF; cdr3_nt: TGTGCCAGCAGCCCAGGACGGGGAGATACGCAGTATTTT
j_call: TRBJ1-2; clone_size: .; d_call: .; v_call: TRBV5-1; cdr3_aa: CASSFGTLYGYTF; cdr3_nt: TGCGCCAGCAGCTTCGGGACCCTATATGGCTACACCTTC
j_call: TRBJ2-2; clone_size: .; d_call: .; v_call: TRBV12-5; cdr3_aa: CASGAPGPTGELFF; cdr3_nt: TGTGCTAGTGGTGCGCCCGGGCCCACCGGGGAGCTGTTTTTT
j_call: TRBJ1-5; clone_size: .; d_call: TRBD1; v_call: TRBV5-1; cdr3_aa: CASSPGQGADQPQHF; cdr3_nt: TGCGCCAGCAGCCCGGGACAGGGGGCCGATCAGCCCCAGCATTTT
j_call: TRBJ1-1; clone_size: .; d_call: TRBD1; v_call: TRBV6-5; cdr3_aa: CASPKPQGARGEAFF; cdr3_nt: TGTGCCAGCCCTAAGCCCCAGGGGGCGAGAGGTGAAGCTTTCTTT
j_call: TRBJ1-5; clone_size: once; d_call: .; v_call: TRBV27; cdr3_aa: CASSRLNQPQHF; cdr3_nt: TGTGCCAGCAGCCGCTTGAATCAGCCCCAGCATTTT
j_call: TRBJ2-3; clone_size: .; d_call: TRBD2; v_call: TRBV19; cdr3_aa: CASSSGEGTQYF; cdr3_nt: TGTGCCAGTAGTTCGGGGGAGGGTACGCAGTATTTT
j_call: TRBJ2-3; clone_size: few; d_call: TRBD2; v_call: TRBV6-4; cdr3_aa: CASSETSADTQYF; cdr3_nt: TGTGCCAGCAGTGAGACTAGCGCAGATACGCAGTATTTT
j_call: TRBJ1-6; clone_size: .; d_call: .; v_call: TRBV18; cdr3_aa: CASSPLDGNSPLHF; cdr3_nt: TGTGCCAGCTCACCCCTGGACGGTAATTCACCCCTCCACTTT